This T cell receptor (beta chain) was identified during a study of blood T cells in healthy people across ages. Study context: Per every two T cells, about one barcoded beta molecule was captured by template switching.

It was with a sample-barcoded 5' primer and a J-beta primer mix that a second PCR of roughly 7 to 12 cycles was run. TCRdb fed the 5' RACE reads into MiXCR, producing one record per CDR3 protein. The sample yields hundreds of thousands of distinct CDR3 sequences, 20% to 25% seen once. Sequencing was done on a sample of blood. The sequence was obtained from a man between 65 and 85 years old in good health.

In DNA form, the CDR3 reads TGTGCCATCAGGGACAGGGAAAATAGCAATGAGCAGTTCTTC. Protein product: CAIRDRENSNEQFF. V gene TRBV10-3 combines with J gene TRBJ2-1, with TRBD1 matching over 8 bases. Germline CDR1 and CDR2: ENHRY and SYGVKD. Trimming removed 6 bases from V and 6 bases from J; junction bases left unmatched: 7. This CDR3 is 14 amino acids long.